Below, 3 T cell receptor beta chains from the same sample are listed, as sequenced in a study of T cells in Graves' hyperthyroidism and ophthalmopathy. The investigators amplified TCR beta CDR3 regions from RNA transcripts. The study used the HTBI primer set for a first-round RT-PCR of the TCR CDR3. TCRdb re-analysed the multiplex PCR reads in MiXCR, keeping a single row per CDR3 protein. This sample has under 450,000 distinct CDR3 sequences, with 15% to 19% found just once. Sequencing input: blood. The receptors were sampled from a woman between 18 and 29 years old with Graves' hyperthyroidism.

Only a few counts were recorded for this clonotype. The rearrangement joins TRBV5-1 to TRBJ1-4; a weak D match, TRBD1 (5 bases). V was pared by 4 bases and J by 1 base, with 8 bases between. This CDR3 has 14 amino acids. CDR1 and CDR2 (germline): SGHRS, YFSETQ. The CDR3 DNA is TGCGCCAGCAGCGGTCAGGGAACTAATGAAAAACTGTTTTTT. Translation gives CASSGQGTNEKLFF. The complete variable domain, with remaining parts taken from reference TRBV5-1 and TRBJ1-4, reads KAGVTQTPRYLIKTRGQQVTLSCSPISGHRSVSWYQQTPGQGLQFLFEYFSETQRNKGNFPGRFSGRQFSNSRSEMNVSTLELGDSALYLCASSGQGTNEKLFFGSGTQLSVL.

This clonotype has just a few counts. The rearrangement joins TRBV5-1 to TRBJ2-5; 7 bases agree with TRBD1. With V trimmed by 4 bases and J by 9 bases, 18 bases remained unmatched. Germline CDR1 reads SGHRS; CDR2 reads YFSETQ. This CDR3 has 16 residues. The CDR3 DNA reads as TGCGCCAGCAGCCCGGAGGACAGGTCGGCAAGAGGGGCCCAGTACTTC. The encoded protein is CASSPEDRSARGAQYF.

The V and J genes are TRBV15 and TRBJ2-1; 8 positions agree with TRBD2. The CDR3 loop spans 14 amino acids. V gave up 8 bases and J gave up 12 bases; unmatched junction bases: 15. The germline gives CDR1 LNHNV, CDR2 YYDKDF (reference sequence). CDR3 amino acids: CATRSPPGGGGQFF. CDR3 nucleotide sequence: TGTGCCACCCGCTCCCCTCCCGGGGGGGGAGGGCAGTTCTTC.